Following are 2 T cell receptor beta chains from one sample sequenced in a study of blood T cell repertoires in COVID-19 (dated by TCRdb to about 2020). Library prep was done by the immunoSEQ multiplex PCR assay. Drawn from immuneACCESS, this table holds only the in-frame rearrangements with V and J called that TCRdb kept. Clones are partly lost; checked studies trace under half to an unresolved V gene and leave the rest unexplained. Recorded for this sample are 130,000 or so clones; roughly 86% of them occurred a single time. The top ten clones comprise approximately 20% of the sample. Sequenced sample: peripheral blood. These receptors were taken from a woman between 50 and 59 years old who had recovered from COVID-19.

The chain has TRBV10-3 and TRBJ2-1; 12 positions match TRBD2. This CDR3 spans 15 amino acids. The V and J ends lost 3 bases and 10 bases, in that order; junction bases with no gene match: 7. Germline values: CDR1 ENHRY, CDR2 SYGVKD. The CDR3 DNA reads as TGTGCCATCAGTGACCCGGGACTAGCGGGTCGGGAGCAGTTCTTC. As protein: CAISDPGLAGREQFF.

This rearrangement joins TRBV7-9 to TRBJ2-1; D is perhaps TRBD2 (5 bases). Germline V gene data show CDR1 as SEHNR and CDR2 as FQNEAQ (reference sequence). Trimming left V 2 bases short and J 7 bases short, with 15 bases between. This CDR3 contains 15 residues. The CDR3 loop reads CASSLKPGMENEQFF. CDR3 bases: TGTGCCAGCAGCTTAAAGCCGGGGATGGAGAATGAGCAGTTCTTC.